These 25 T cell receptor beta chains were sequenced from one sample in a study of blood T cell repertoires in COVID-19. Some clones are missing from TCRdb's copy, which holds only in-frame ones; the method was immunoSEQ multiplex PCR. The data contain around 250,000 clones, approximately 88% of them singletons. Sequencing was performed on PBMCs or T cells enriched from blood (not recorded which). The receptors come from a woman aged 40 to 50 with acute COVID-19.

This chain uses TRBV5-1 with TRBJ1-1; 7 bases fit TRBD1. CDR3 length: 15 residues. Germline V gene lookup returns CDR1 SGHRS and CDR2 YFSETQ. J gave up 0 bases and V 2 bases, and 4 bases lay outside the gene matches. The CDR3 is CASSFTGTVNTEAFF. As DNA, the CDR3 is TGCGCCAGCAGCTTTACCGGGACAGTGAACACTGAAGCTTTCTTT.

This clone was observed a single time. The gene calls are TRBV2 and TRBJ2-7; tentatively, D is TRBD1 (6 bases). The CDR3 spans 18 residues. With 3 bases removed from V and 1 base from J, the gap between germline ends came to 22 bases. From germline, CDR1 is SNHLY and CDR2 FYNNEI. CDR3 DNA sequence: TGTGCCAGCAGTGAGTACGGTTATGGCAGGACAGAGTCCTACGAGCAGTACTTC. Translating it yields CASSEYGYGRTESYEQYF.

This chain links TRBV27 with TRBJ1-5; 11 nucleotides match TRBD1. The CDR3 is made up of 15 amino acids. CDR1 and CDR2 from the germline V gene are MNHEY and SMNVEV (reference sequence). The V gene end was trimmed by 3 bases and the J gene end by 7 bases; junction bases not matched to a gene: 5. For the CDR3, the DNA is TGTGCCAGCAGTTTGGGACAGGGGGATAGACAGCCCCAGCATTTT. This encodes CASSLGQGDRQPQHF.

The CDR3 is CATSDRQGQSRGPSYEQYF. In DNA, the CDR3 is TGTGCCACCAGCGATAGACAGGGGCAGTCGCGAGGGCCTTCCTACGAGCAGTACTTC. The chain joins TRBV15 to TRBJ2-7; 8 positions match TRBD1. Germline V gives CDR1 LNHNV, CDR2 YYDKDF (reference sequence). This CDR3 contains 19 residues. J lost 1 base, V lost 5 bases, and 19 bases had no gene match.

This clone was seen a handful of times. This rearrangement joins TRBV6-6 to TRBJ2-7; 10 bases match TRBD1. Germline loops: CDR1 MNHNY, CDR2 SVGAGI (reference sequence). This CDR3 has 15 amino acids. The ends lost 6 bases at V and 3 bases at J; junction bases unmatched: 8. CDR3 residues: CASREGTGAFYEQYV. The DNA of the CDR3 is TGTGCCAGCAGGGAGGGGACAGGGGCTTTCTACGAGCAGTACGTC.

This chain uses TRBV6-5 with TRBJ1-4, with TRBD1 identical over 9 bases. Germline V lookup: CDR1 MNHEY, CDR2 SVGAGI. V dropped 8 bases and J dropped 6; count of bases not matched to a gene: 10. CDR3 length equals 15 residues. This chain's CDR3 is CASAEPGQGDEKLFF. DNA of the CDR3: TGTGCCAGCGCCGAACCGGGACAGGGCGATGAAAAACTGTTTTTT.

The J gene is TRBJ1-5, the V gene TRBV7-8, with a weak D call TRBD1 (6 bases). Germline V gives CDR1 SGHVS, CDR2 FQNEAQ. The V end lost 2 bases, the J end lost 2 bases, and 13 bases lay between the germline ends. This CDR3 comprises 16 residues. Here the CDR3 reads CASSLRGQGRNQPQHF. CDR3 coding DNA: TGTGCCAGCAGCTTAAGGGGTCAGGGGCGCAATCAGCCCCAGCATTTT. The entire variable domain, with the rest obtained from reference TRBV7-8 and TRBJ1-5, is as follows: GAGVSQSPRYKVAKRGQDVALRCDPISGHVSLFWYQQALGQGPEFLTYFQNEAQLDKSGLPSDRFFAERPEGSVSTLKIQRTQQEDSAVYLCASSLRGQGRNQPQHFGDGTRLSIL.

CDR3 DNA: TGTGCCAGCAGTTTTCTAGACAGGGATAACACTGAAGCTTTCTTT. Its translation is CASSFLDRDNTEAFF. The chain carries TRBV28 and TRBJ1-1; TRBD1 agrees at 7 bases. Trimming took 3 bases from V and 2 from J; bases not matched to a gene: 6. Germline V gives CDR1 MDHEN, CDR2 SYDVKM. There are 15 residues in the CDR3.

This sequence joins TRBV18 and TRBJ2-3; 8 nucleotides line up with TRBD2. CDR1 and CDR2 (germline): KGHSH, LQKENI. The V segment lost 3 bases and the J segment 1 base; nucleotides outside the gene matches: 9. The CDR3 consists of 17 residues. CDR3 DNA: TGTGCCAGCTCACCCCCCGCACCCGGGGGGGGCACAGATACGCAGTATTTT. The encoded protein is CASSPPAPGGGTDTQYF.

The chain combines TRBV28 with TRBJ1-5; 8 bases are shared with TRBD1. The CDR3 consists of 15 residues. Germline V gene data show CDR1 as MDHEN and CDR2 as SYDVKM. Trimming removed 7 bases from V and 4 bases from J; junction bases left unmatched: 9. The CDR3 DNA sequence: TGTGCCAGCAACCCACCTACAGGGGGTAATCAGCCCCAGCATTTT. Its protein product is CASNPPTGGNQPQHF.

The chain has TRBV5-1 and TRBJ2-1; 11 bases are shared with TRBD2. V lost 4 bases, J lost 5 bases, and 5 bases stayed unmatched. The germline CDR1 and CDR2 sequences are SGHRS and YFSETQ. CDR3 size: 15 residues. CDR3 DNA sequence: TGCGCCAGCAGCGCCGGGACTAGCGGCAACAATGAGCAGTTCTTC. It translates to CASSAGTSGNNEQFF. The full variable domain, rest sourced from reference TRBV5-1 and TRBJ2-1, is KAGVTQTPRYLIKTRGQQVTLSCSPISGHRSVSWYQQTPGQGLQFLFEYFSETQRNKGNFPGRFSGRQFSNSRSEMNVSTLELGDSALYLCASSAGTSGNNEQFFGPGTRLTVL.

CDR3 region: CASSPSADRAIGDTGELFF. The CDR3 coding sequence is TGTGCCAGTAGCCCTTCCGCGGACAGGGCGATTGGAGACACCGGGGAGCTGTTTTTT. The V call is TRBV19, the J call TRBJ2-2; 8 nucleotides line up with TRBD1. This CDR3 region has 19 residues. The ends lost 6 bases at V and 3 bases at J; junction bases unmatched: 18. Germline-derived CDR1 and CDR2 are LNHDA and SQIVND (reference sequence).

The CDR3 coding sequence is TGCGCCAGCAGCCAAGATCAAACCGGGCGGGTTGGAGCTAACTATGGCTACACCTTC. This translates into CASSQDQTGRVGANYGYTF. The chain is built from TRBV4-1 and TRBJ1-2; D unresolved. Germline V CDR1 and CDR2: MGHRA, YSYEKL. This CDR3 has 19 amino acids. V shed 0 bases and J shed 0 bases, with 20 bases lying between them.

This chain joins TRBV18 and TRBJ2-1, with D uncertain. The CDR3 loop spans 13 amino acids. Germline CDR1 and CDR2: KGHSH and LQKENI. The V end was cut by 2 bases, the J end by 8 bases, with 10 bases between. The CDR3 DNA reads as TGTGCCAGCTCACCAGGTACCCAGGATGAGCAGTTCTTC. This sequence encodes CASSPGTQDEQFF.

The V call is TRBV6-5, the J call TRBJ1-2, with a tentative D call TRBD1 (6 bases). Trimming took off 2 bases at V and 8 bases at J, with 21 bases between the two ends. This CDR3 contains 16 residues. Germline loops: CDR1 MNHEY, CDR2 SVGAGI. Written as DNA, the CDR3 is TGTGCCAGCAGTTACGGGGGGGCAGAAGTCTCTACAGGCTACACCTTC. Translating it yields CASSYGGAEVSTGYTF.

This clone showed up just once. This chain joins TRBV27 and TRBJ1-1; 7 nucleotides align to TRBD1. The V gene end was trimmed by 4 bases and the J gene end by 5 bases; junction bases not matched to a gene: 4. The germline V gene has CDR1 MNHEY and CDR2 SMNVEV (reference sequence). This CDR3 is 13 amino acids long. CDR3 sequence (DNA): TGTGCCAGCAGTTGGATGACAGGGACTGAAGCTTTCTTT. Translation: CASSWMTGTEAFF.

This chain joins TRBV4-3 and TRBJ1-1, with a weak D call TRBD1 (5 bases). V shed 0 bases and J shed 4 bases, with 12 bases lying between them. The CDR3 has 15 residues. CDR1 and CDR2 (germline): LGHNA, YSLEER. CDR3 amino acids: CASSQEARVGTEAFF. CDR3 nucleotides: TGCGCCAGCAGCCAAGAAGCCAGGGTTGGCACTGAAGCTTTCTTT.

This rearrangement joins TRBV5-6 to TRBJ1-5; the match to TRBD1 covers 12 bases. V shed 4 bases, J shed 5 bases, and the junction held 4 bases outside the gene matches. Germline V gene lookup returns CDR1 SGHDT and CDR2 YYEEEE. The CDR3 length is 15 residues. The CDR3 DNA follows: TGTGCCAGCAGCGGGACAGGGGGCCGCGATCAGCCCCAGCATTTT. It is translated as CASSGTGGRDQPQHF.

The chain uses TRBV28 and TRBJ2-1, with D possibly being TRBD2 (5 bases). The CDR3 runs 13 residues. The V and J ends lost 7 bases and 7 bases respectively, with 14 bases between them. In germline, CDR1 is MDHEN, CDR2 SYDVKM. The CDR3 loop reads CASKVASGNEQFF. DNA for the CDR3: TGTGCCAGCAAGGTAGCGAGCGGAAATGAGCAGTTCTTC.

CDR3 amino acids: CASSSILGAGTSASGRADQETQYF. The CDR3 coding sequence is TGTGCCAGCAGCTCAATTCTTGGGGCAGGGACGTCGGCTAGCGGGAGGGCCGACCAAGAGACCCAGTACTTC. V gene TRBV7-1 combines with J gene TRBJ2-5; 12 bases agree with TRBD2. TRBV7-1 is designated an ORF whose function remains uncertain. The CDR3 length is 24 residues. The V segment lost 2 bases and the J segment 0 bases; nucleotides outside the gene matches: 25.

The CDR3 bases are TGTGCCAGCAGCCTCAGGGGGTTGGGGAGCACAGATACGCAGTATTTT. Protein: CASSLRGLGSTDTQYF. V and J are TRBV7-8 and TRBJ2-3; 7 bases are a match to TRBD1. The V and J ends lost 5 bases and 0 bases, in that order; junction bases with no gene match: 8. In germline, CDR1 is SGHVS, CDR2 FQNEAQ. The CDR3 length is 16 residues.

For the CDR3, the DNA is TGTGCCAGCAGCAAAGTGGCAGGCCTAGCCAAAAACATTCAGTACTTC. The encoded protein is CASSKVAGLAKNIQYF. This chain joins TRBV21-1 and TRBJ2-4; TRBD1 reflects the table's D call only, with no check against the DNA. TRBV21-1 has pseudogene status. The CDR3 totals 16 residues.

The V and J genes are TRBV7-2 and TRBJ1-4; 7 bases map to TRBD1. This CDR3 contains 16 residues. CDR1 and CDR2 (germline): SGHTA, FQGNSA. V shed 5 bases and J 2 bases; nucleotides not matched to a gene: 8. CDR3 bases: TGTGCCAGCAGCCAAATAGACAGGGCTACTAATGAAAAACTGTTTTTT. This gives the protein CASSQIDRATNEKLFF.

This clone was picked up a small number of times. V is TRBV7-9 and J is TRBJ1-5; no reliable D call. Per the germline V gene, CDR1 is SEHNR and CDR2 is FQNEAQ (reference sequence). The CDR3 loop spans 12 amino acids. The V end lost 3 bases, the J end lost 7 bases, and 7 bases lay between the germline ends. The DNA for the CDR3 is TGTGCCAGCAGCTTTGGGAGCCAGCCCCAGCATTTT. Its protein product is CASSFGSQPQHF.

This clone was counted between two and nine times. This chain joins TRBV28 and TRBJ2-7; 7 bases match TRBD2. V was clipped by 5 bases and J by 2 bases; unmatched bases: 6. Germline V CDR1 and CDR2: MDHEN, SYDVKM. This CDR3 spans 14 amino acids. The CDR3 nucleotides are TGTGCCAGCAGTCGTGTGGGGGGGACCTACGAGCAGTACTTC. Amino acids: CASSRVGGTYEQYF.